What follows describes a single T cell receptor (beta chain). The antigen is undetermined. The data are from a study of blood T cells in healthy people across ages. The CDR3 has 15 residues. The germline V gene encodes CDR1 LGHDT and CDR2 YNNKEL (reference sequence). The V gene lost 1 base and the J gene lost 5 bases, with 15 bases spanning the gap. Whole-study results and caveats: Both higher diversity and more naive CD4+ cells marked long-lived donors when set against aged donors. With age, beta diversity per million T cells declined roughly linearly, significantly by approximately 41. Unsorted PBMCs ruled out conclusive naive versus antigen-experienced comparison.

Sample-barcoded 5' priming and a J-beta primer mix drove a second PCR of roughly 6 to 12 cycles. Each TCR beta cDNA got a 12-nucleotide random molecular identifier. TCRdb re-called the 5' RACE reads with MiXCR, one entry per CDR3 protein. The table records 850,000 to 1,300,000 distinct CDR3 sequences, under 55% of them present only once. The chain employs TRBV3-1 and TRBJ2-7; no clear D. The source is a woman in her sixties or seventies in good health. The sequencing input was blood. The CDR3 DNA sequence: TGTGCCAGCAGCCAAGGTCTGCGAGGTGGCCACGAGCAGTACTTC. This gives the protein CASSQGLRGGHEQYF.